A selection of T cell receptor beta chains follows, all from one sample in a study of Ad26.COV2.S vaccination and SARS-CoV-2 variants. Produced via immunoSEQ multiplex PCR; TCRdb's table is partial and in-frame only. The sample has fewer than 900,000 clones; roughly nine tenths are singletons. Here the sequenced sample was peripheral blood, taken in a trial of Ad26.COV2.S vaccine versus placebo. Source of these receptors: a person aged 18-60 years who received the Ad26.COV2.S COVID-19 vaccine or a placebo. Each CDR3 is given with its conserved first and last residue. D genes are given only for firm matches. Where a row states a size, it is once, few, many or the class of an expanded clone; other rows omit it.

v_call	j_call	clone_size	d_call	cdr3_aa	cdr3_nt
TRBV19	TRBJ1-2	NA	NA	CASSGPGSGVIYGYTF	TGTGCCAGTAGTGGACCTGGCAGCGGAGTCATCTATGGCTACACCTTC
TRBV3-1/TRBV3-2	TRBJ1-3	NA	NA	CASSLTYGVRTGNTIYF	TGTGCCAGCAGCCTTACATACGGAGTCCGAACTGGAAACACCATATATTTT
TRBV19	TRBJ1-2	NA	TRBD1	CASRTGSRYGYTF	TGTGCCAGTAGGACAGGGTCTCGGTATGGCTACACCTTC
TRBV5-1	TRBJ2-1	NA	TRBD1	CASSLLWTGEHEQFF	TGCGCCAGCAGCTTGCTGTGGACAGGGGAACATGAGCAGTTCTTC
TRBV15	TRBJ1-6	NA	NA	CATSREGDNSPLHF	TGTGCCACCAGCAGAGAAGGAGATAATTCACCCCTCCACTTT
TRBV7-3	TRBJ2-2	NA	NA	CASSLMAGANTGELFF	TGTGCCAGCAGCTTAATGGCGGGGGCTAACACCGGGGAGCTGTTTTTT
TRBV7-2	TRBJ2-2	NA	NA	CASSFQYTGELFF	TGTGCCAGCAGCTTTCAGTACACCGGGGAGCTGTTTTTT
TRBV18	TRBJ1-5	NA	NA	CASSPLELRTKAHQPQHF	TGTGCCAGCTCACCACTCGAGCTACGGACGAAGGCCCATCAGCCCCAGCATTTT
TRBV7-2	TRBJ2-3	NA	TRBD2	CASKRTSGSTDTQYF	TGTGCCAGCAAAAGGACTAGCGGATCCACAGATACGCAGTATTTT
TRBV29-1	TRBJ2-7	NA	TRBD1	CSVVDFGTGTYEQYF	TGCAGCGTCGTCGACTTCGGGACAGGAACCTACGAGCAGTACTTC
TRBV10-1	TRBJ2-7	NA	NA	CASSSGYEQYF	TGCGCCAGCAGTAGCGGATACGAGCAGTACTTC
TRBV7-9	TRBJ2-2	NA	NA	CASSLAQGSGELFF	TGTGCCAGCAGCTTAGCCCAAGGGTCCGGGGAGCTGTTTTTT
TRBV4-1	TRBJ2-4	NA	NA	CASSQAGVGKNIQYF	TGCGCCAGCAGCCAAGCCGGGGTAGGCAAAAACATTCAGTACTTC
TRBV19	TRBJ2-7	NA	TRBD2	CASSAAGTSYYEQYF	TGTGCCAGTAGTGCCGCCGGGACTAGCTACTACGAGCAGTACTTC
TRBV5-5	TRBJ1-5	NA	NA	CASSLAQHIQPQHF	TGTGCCAGCAGCTTAGCGCAGCACATTCAGCCCCAGCATTTT
TRBV18	TRBJ2-7	NA	NA	CASSPPLGGTNEQYF	TGTGCCAGCTCACCCCCCCTTGGGGGGACAAACGAGCAGTACTTC
TRBV2	TRBJ1-4	NA	NA	CASRGSTQTNEKLFF	TGTGCCAGCAGAGGTTCAACACAGACTAATGAAAAACTGTTTTTT
TRBV6-5	TRBJ2-5	NA	NA	CASSYSQRETQYF	TGTGCCAGCAGTTACTCCCAAAGGGAGACCCAGTACTTC
TRBV18	TRBJ2-1	once	TRBD2	CASSAAGTSGRYEQFF	TGTGCCAGCTCCGCAGCCGGGACTAGCGGGAGGTATGAGCAGTTCTTC
TRBV7-2	TRBJ2-1	NA	NA	CASSPGFQLGEQFF	TGTGCCAGCAGCCCGGGATTTCAGTTGGGGGAGCAGTTCTTC
TRBV18	TRBJ1-1	NA	NA	CASSPNGGRAEAFF	TGTGCCAGCTCACCAAACGGAGGCAGAGCTGAAGCTTTCTTT
TRBV6-2/TRBV6-3	TRBJ1-2	NA	NA	CASSYSPANGYTF	TGTGCCAGCAGTTACTCTCCCGCCAATGGCTACACCTTC
TRBV30	TRBJ2-7	few	TRBD2	CAWDHTSGRAGEQYF	TGTGCCTGGGACCATACTAGCGGGAGGGCGGGGGAGCAGTACTTC
TRBV30	TRBJ2-5	NA	TRBD2	CAWSLAGGATQYF	TGTGCCTGGAGCCTAGCGGGAGGGGCGACCCAGTACTTC
TRBV6-2/TRBV6-3	TRBJ2-6	NA	NA	CASNPTGWYSGANVLTF	TGTGCCAGCAACCCCACGGGGTGGTACTCTGGGGCCAACGTCCTGACTTTC